The rows below give T cell receptor beta chains drawn from one sample of a study of CD8 T cells in ankylosing spondylitis. TCRdb used MiXCR to reprocess the 5' RACE reads, holding one entry per CDR3 protein. Among roughly 700,000 distinct CDR3 sequences listed, 15% to 20% were seen once. The sequencing input was blood, either unsorted or a sorted T cell fraction (not recorded which). All receptors come from a male donor with ankylosing spondylitis. The conserved cysteine and the conserved F or W are not part of the CDR3 here. The order of the fields is V gene, D gene, CDR3 protein. The D gene is left open where the match is weak.

TRBV5-1,.,ASSLRSPNTGELF
TRBV4-3,.,ASSQDWRQGYEQY
TRBV12-3/TRBV12-4,TRBD2,ASSPPGLGEEQY
TRBV7-8,.,ASSLVGTAINNEQF
TRBV5-1,.,ASSLTGSSGNTIY
TRBV5-1,TRBD1,ASSQLFATGGRNTEAF
TRBV20-1,.,SATRHELNTEAF
TRBV4-2,TRBD2,ASSPETSGGALTQY
TRBV5-4,TRBD2,ASSPPGSGGNNEQF
TRBV5-1,TRBD1,ASSRRTGDQETQY
TRBV4-3,.,ASSQGVDQSYEQY
TRBV20-1,.,SARSGGPRTDTQY
TRBV20-1,TRBD2,SASPTSGGAETQY
TRBV9,TRBD2,ASSVFSGLAAIGGTGELF
TRBV6-2/TRBV6-3,.,ASRPWTVPNQPQH
TRBV15,.,ATSRLDPRGYNEQF
TRBV20-1,.,SARPQHYEQY
TRBV4-3,.,ASSQEVRDEDTQY
TRBV3-1,.,ASSQAGANEQY
TRBV15,.,ATSREQPSVNEQF
TRBV15,.,ATSNSGGTDTQY
TRBV5-1,TRBD1,ASSKGTGGSYEQY
TRBV9,.,ASSVFGQSYNEQF
TRBV6-5,TRBD2,ASSYGRASGSGRNEQF
TRBV20-1,.,SASPDGQNTEAF
TRBV30,.,AWSAEETQY
TRBV6-1,.,ASWPLPVVNTEAF
TRBV27,TRBD1,ATRGPINTEAF
TRBV12-3/TRBV12-4,.,ASSMHNEQF
TRBV9,TRBD2,ASSVSAGGPDEQF
TRBV2,.,ASGGGLGDGGNQPQH
TRBV6-5,.,ASRTAYEQY
TRBV10-3,TRBD2,ATAPLAGRADTQY
TRBV29-1,.,SGRDTGLAEAF
TRBV20-1,TRBD2,SARDLEAGLAGGRRYEQY
TRBV25-1,.,ASSEPAQGAAF